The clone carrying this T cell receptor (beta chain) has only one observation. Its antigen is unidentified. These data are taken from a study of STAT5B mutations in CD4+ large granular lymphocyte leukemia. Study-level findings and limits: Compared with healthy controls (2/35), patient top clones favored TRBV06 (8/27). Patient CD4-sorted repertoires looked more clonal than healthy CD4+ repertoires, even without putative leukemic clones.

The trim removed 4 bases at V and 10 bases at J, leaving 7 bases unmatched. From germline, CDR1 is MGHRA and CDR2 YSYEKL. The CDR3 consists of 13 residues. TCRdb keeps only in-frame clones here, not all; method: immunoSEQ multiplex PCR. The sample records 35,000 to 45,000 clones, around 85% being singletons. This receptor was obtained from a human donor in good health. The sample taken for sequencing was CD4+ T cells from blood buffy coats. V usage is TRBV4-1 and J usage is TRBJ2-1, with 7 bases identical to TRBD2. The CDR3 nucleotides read TGCGCCAGCAGCCCCGTAGGGAGGGAGGAGCAGTTCTTC. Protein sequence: CASSPVGREEQFF.